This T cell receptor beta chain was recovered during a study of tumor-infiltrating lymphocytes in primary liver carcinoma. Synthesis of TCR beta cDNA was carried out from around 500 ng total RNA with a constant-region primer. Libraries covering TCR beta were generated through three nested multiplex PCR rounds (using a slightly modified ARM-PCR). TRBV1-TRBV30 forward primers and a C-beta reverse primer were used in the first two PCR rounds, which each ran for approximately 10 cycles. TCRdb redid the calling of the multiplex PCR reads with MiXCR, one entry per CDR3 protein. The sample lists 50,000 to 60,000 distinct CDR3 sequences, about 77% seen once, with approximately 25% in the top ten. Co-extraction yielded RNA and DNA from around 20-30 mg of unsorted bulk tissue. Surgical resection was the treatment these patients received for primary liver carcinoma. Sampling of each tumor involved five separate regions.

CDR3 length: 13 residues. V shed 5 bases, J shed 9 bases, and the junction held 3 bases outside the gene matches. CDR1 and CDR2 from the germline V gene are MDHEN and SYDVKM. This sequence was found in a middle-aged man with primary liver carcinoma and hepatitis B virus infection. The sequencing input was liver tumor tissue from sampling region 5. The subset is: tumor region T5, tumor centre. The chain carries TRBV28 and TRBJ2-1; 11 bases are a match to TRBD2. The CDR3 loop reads CASSVGTSGEQFF. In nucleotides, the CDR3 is TGTGCCAGCAGTGTCGGGACTAGCGGTGAGCAGTTCTTC.